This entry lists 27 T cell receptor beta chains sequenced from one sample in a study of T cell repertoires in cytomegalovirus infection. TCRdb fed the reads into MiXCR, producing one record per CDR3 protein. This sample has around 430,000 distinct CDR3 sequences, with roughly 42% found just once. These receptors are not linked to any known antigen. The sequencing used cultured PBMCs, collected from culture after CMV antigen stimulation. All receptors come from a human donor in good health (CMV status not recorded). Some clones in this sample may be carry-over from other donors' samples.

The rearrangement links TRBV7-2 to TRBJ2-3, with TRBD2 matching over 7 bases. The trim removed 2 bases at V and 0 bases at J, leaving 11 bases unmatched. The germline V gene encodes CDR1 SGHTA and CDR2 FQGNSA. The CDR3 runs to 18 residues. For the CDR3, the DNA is TGTGCCAGCAGCTTACCACCCCTAGCGGTATCTAGCACAGATACGCAGTATTTT. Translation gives CASSLPPLAVSSTDTQYF.

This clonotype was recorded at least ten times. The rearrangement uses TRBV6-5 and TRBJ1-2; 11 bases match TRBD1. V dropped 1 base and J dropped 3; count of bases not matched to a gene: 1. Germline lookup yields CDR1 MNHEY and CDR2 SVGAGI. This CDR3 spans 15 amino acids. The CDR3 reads CASSYWGQGDYGYTF. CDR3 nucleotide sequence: TGTGCCAGCAGTTACTGGGGACAGGGGGACTATGGCTACACCTTC.

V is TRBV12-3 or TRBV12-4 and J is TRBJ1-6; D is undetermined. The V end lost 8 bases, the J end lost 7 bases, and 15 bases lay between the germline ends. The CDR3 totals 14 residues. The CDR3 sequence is CASQSGRRNSPLHF. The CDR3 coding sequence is TGTGCCAGCCAGAGCGGACGGCGGAATTCACCCCTCCACTTT.

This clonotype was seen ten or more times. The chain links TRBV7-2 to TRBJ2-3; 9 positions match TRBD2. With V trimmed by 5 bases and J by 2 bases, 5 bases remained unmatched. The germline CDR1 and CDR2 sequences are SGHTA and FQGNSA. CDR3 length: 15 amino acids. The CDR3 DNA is TGTGCCAGCAGCCCAGCGGGGGGACCCACAGATACGCAGTATTTT. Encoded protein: CASSPAGGPTDTQYF.

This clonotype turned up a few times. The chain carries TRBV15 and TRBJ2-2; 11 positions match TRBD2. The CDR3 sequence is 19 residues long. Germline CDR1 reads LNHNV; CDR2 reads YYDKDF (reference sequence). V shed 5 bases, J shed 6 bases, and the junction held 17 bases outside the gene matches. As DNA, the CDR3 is TGTGCCACCAGCCGAAGACGGCCAAGACTAGCGGGACGTCCCGGGGAGCTGTTTTTT. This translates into CATSRRRPRLAGRPGELFF.

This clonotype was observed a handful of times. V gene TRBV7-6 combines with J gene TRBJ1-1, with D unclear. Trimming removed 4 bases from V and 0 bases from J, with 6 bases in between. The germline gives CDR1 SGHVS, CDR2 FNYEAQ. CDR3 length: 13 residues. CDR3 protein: CASSSYMNTEAFF. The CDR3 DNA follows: TGTGCCAGCAGCTCATACATGAACACTGAAGCTTTCTTT.

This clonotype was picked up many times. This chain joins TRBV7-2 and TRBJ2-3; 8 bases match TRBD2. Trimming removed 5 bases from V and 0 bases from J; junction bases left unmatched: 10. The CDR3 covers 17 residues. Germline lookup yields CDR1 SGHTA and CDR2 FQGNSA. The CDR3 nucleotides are TGTGCCAGCAGCCCAAGCGGGGGACCATCTAGCACAGATACGCAGTATTTT. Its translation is CASSPSGGPSSTDTQYF.

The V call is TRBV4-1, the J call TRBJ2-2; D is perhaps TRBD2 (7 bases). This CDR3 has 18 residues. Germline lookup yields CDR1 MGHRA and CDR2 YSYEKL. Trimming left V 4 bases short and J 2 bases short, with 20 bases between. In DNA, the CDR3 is TGCGCCAGCAGCCTACGAGGTGGGGCGGGGGCCAACACCGGGGAGCTGTTTTTT. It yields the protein CASSLRGGAGANTGELFF.

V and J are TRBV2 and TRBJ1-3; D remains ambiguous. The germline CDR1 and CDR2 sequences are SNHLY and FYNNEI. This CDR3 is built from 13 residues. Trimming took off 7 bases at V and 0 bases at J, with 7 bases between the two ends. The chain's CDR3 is CASNGISGNTIYF. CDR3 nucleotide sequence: TGTGCCAGCAACGGAATCTCTGGAAACACCATATATTTT.

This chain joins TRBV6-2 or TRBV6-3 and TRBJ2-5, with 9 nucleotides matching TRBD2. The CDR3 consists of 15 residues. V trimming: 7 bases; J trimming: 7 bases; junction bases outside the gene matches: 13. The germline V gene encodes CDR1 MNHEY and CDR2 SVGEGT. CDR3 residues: CASNGIAGGSGTQYF. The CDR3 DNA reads TGTGCCAGCAATGGAATCGCGGGGGGGTCGGGGACCCAGTACTTC.

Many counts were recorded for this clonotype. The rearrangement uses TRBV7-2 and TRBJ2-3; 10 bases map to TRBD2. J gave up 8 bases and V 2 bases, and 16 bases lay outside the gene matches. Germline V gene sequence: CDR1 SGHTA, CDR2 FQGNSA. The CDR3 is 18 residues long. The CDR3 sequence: CASSLSGSLAGVSGTQYF. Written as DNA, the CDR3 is TGTGCCAGCAGCTTATCCGGGTCCCTAGCGGGAGTATCGGGTACGCAGTATTTT.

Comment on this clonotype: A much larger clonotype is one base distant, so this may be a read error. The CDR3 protein is CTSSLGRTEAFF. Here the CDR3 DNA reads TGTACCAGCAGCTTGGGTCGCACTGAAGCTTTCTTT. V gene TRBV7-6 combines with J gene TRBJ1-1; D unresolved. The CDR3 runs 12 residues. Germline V lookup: CDR1 SGHVS, CDR2 FNYEAQ.

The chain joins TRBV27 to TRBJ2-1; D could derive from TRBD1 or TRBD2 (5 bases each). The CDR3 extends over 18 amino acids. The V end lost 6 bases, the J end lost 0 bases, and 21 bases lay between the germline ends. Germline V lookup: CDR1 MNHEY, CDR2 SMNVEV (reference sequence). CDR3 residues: CASRPFPGPPGSYNEQFF. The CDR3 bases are TGTGCCAGCAGGCCCTTCCCGGGGCCTCCGGGCTCCTACAATGAGCAGTTCTTC.

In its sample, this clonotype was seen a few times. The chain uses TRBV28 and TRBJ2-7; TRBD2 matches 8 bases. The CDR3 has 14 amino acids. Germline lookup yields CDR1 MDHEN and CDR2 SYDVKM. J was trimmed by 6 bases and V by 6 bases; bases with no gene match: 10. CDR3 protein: CASRTGGRNIEQYF. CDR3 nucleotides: TGTGCCAGCAGAACGGGAGGGAGGAATATCGAGCAGTACTTC.

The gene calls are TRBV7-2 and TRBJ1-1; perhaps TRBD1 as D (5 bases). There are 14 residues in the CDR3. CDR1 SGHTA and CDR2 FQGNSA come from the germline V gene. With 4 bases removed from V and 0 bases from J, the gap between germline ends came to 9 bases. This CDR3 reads CASSSGHVNTEAFF. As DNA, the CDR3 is TGTGCCAGCAGCTCAGGACATGTGAACACTGAAGCTTTCTTT.

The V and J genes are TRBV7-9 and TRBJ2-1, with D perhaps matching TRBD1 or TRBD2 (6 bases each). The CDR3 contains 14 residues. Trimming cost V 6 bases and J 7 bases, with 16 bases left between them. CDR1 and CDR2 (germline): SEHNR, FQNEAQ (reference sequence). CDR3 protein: CASRRGQGSNEQFF. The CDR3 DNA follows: TGTGCCAGCAGACGGGGGCAGGGATCTAATGAGCAGTTCTTC.

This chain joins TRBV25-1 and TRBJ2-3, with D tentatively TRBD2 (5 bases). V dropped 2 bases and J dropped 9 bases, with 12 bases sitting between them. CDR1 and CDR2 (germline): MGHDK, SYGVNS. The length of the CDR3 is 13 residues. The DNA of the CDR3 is TGTGCCAGCAGTGAACATTCACCGGGGACGCAGTATTTT. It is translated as CASSEHSPGTQYF.

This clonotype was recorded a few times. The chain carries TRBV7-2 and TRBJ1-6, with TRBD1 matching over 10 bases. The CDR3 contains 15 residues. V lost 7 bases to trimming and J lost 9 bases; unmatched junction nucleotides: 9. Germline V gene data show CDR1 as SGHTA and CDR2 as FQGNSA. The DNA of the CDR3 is TGTGCCAGCACCCTCGACAGGGGGCTCGGTTCACCCCTCCACTTT. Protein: CASTLDRGLGSPLHF.

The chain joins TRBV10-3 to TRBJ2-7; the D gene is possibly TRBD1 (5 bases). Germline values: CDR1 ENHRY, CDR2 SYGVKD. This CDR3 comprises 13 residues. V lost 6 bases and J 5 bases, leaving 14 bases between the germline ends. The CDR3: CAISLQGADEQYF. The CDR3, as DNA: TGTGCCATCAGCCTCCAGGGTGCTGACGAGCAGTACTTC.

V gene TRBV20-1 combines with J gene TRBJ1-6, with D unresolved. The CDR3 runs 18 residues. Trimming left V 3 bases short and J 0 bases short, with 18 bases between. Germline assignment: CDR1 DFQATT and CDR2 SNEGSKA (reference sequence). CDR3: CSARIRDMLSSYNSPLHF. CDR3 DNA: TGCAGTGCTAGGATTCGAGACATGTTAAGCTCCTATAATTCACCCCTCCACTTT.

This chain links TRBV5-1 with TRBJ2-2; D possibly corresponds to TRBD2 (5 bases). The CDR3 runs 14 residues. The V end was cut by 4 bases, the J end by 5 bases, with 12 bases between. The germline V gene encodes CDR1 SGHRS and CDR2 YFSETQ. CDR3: CASSLLVPTGELFF. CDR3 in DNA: TGCGCCAGCAGCCTACTAGTACCGACCGGGGAGCTGTTTTTT.

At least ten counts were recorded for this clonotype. The CDR3 region has the DNA TGTGCCAGCAGCTCCCGCATGGGGCAGGGAACGTCTGGAAACACCATATATTTT. Amino acid sequence: CASSSRMGQGTSGNTIYF. This chain joins TRBV7-8 and TRBJ1-3, with a tentative D call TRBD1 (5 bases). This CDR3 region has 18 residues. V was shortened by 4 bases and J by 1 base, with 20 bases between the two germline ends. Germline V gene sequence: CDR1 SGHVS, CDR2 FQNEAQ.

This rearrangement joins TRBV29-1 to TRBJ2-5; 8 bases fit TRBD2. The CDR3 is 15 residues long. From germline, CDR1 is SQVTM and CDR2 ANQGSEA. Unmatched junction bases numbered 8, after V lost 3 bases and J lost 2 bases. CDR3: CSVEDSGGLQETQYF. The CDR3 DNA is TGCAGCGTTGAGGACAGCGGGGGTCTTCAAGAGACCCAGTACTTC.

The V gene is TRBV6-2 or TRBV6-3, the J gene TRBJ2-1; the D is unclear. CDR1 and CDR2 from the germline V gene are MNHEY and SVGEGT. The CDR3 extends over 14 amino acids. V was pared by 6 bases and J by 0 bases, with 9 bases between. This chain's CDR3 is CASSDPFSYNEQFF. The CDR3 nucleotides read TGTGCCAGCAGCGATCCTTTCTCCTACAATGAGCAGTTCTTC.

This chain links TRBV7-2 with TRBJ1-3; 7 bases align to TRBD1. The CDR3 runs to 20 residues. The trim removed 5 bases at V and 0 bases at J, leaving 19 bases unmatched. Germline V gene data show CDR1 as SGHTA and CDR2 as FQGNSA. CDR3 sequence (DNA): TGTGCCAGCAGCGCAAAGGGGGGACAGCACTCAGGATTCTCTGGAAACACCATATATTTT. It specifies CASSAKGGQHSGFSGNTIYF.

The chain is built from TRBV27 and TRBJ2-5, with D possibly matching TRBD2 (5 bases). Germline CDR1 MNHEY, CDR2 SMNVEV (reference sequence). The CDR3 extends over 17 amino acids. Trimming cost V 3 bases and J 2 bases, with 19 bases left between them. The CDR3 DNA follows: TGTGCCAGCAGTTTTTTGTCCGTCGCAGAGGGACAAGAGACCCAGTACTTC. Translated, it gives CASSFLSVAEGQETQYF.

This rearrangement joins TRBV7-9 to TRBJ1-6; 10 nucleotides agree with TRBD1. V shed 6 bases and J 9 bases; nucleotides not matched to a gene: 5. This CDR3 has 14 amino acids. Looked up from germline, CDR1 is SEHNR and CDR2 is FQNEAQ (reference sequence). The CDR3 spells CASRRQGAPSPLHF. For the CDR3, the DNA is TGTGCCAGCAGAAGACAGGGGGCGCCTTCACCCCTCCACTTT.